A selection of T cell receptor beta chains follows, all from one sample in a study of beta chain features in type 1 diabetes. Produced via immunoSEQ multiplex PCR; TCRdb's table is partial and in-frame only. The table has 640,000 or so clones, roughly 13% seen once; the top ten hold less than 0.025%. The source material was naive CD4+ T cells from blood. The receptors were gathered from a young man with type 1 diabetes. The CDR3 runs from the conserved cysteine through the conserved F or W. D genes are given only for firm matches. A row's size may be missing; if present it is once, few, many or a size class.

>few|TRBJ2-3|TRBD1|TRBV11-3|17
CASSLFGTGPHTDTQYF
TGTGCCAGCAGCTTGTTTGGGACAGGGCCCCACACAGATACGCAGTATTTT
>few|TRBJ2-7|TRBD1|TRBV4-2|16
CASSQEFRQGAYEQYF
TGTGCCAGCAGCCAAGAATTCCGACAGGGTGCCTACGAGCAGTACTTC
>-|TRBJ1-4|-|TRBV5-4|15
CASSPAPDMNEKLFF
TGTGCCAGCAGTCCTGCTCCAGACATGAATGAAAAACTGTTTTTT
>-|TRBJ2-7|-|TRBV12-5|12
CASGSPPYEQYF
TGTGCTAGTGGTTCCCCACCGTACGAGCAGTACTTC
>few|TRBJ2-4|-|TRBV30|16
CAWRTPGRQNGDIQYF
TGTGCCTGGAGAACACCGGGACGACAGAATGGGGACATTCAGTACTTC
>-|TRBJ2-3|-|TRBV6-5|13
CASSYGPRGTQYF
TGTGCCAGCAGTTACGGGCCCCGGGGTACGCAGTATTTT
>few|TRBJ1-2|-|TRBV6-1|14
CASRGPSDHYGYTF
TGTGCCAGCAGGGGACCTTCCGACCACTATGGCTACACCTTC
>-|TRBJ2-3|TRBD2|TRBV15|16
CATSRDLAGGTDTQYF
TGTGCCACCAGCAGAGATCTAGCGGGGGGCACAGATACGCAGTATTTT
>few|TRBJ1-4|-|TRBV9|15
CASSVDAGQKEKLFF
TGTGCCAGCAGCGTAGATGCAGGACAAAAGGAAAAACTGTTTTTT
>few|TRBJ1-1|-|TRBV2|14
CASSDGTSNTEAFF
TGTGCCAGCAGTGACGGCACCTCGAACACTGAAGCTTTCTTT
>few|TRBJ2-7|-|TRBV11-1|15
CASSSPTVTLREQYF
TGTGCCAGCAGCTCACCGACAGTGACCCTACGGGAGCAGTACTTC
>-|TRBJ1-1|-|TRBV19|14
CASTPVRGDTEAFF
TGTGCCAGTACCCCAGTGAGGGGCGACACTGAAGCTTTCTTT
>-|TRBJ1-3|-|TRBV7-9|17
CASSSAWGGSSGNTIYF
TGTGCCAGCAGCTCTGCCTGGGGGGGATCCTCTGGAAACACCATATATTTT